These 8 T cell receptor beta chains were sequenced from one sample in a study of CD8+ T cells in alopecia areata. cDNA reverse transcribed from extracted RNA served as the sequencing template. The table came from immunoSEQ multiplex PCR; TCRdb's copy has only in-frame clones and leaves some out. The sample has more than 200,000 clones, 67% seen once; the top ten hold 0.95% to 1.5%. The sequencing used CD4+ T cells sorted from blood, collected at week 0. These receptors originate from a human donor with alopecia areata.

The chain joins TRBV9 to TRBJ2-3; D may be TRBD2 (6 bases). CDR1 is SGDLS and CDR2 is YYNGEE in the germline V gene. Trimming removed 1 base at V and 1 base at J, with 10 bases between. CDR3 length: 15 residues. For the CDR3, the DNA is TGTGCCAGCAGCGTATCGGGACTCCGCACAGATACGCAGTATTTT. Its protein is CASSVSGLRTDTQYF.

V is TRBV29-1 and J is TRBJ2-3, with 8 bases lining up with TRBD1. J lost 5 bases, V lost 4 bases, and 8 bases had no gene match. Germline-derived CDR1 and CDR2 are SQVTM and ANQGSEA. The CDR3 spans 14 residues. The chain's CDR3 is CSVGWAGGQDTQYF. In nucleotides, the CDR3 is TGCAGCGTTGGGTGGGCAGGGGGCCAAGATACGCAGTATTTT.

In regard to this clone: The junction and the germline gene differ at one end; a read error may be behind it. The rearrangement links TRBV7-7 to TRBJ2-5; tentatively, D is TRBD1 (6 bases). Germline V gene lookup returns CDR1 SSHAT and CDR2 FNYEAQ (reference sequence). The CDR3 length is 15 residues. Here the CDR3 reads CASSLSPGDQETQYF. The DNA for the CDR3 is TGTGCTAGCAGCTTATCTCCAGGGGACCAAGAGACCCAGTACTTC.

V usage is TRBV7-2 and J usage is TRBJ2-3; D is unresolved. The CDR3 is 12 amino acids. From germline, CDR1 is SGHTA and CDR2 FQGNSA. V was shortened by 6 bases and J by 6 bases, with 10 bases between the two germline ends. CDR3 DNA: TGTGCCAGCAGGGAAGGTGGGGATACGCAGTATTTT. This encodes CASREGGDTQYF.

This sequence joins TRBV29-1 and TRBJ2-1; 9 nucleotides align to TRBD2. Germline V lookup: CDR1 SQVTM, CDR2 ANQGSEA. V lost 8 bases and J lost 3; bases outside the gene matches: 8. This CDR3 comprises 14 residues. DNA for the CDR3: TGCAGCTATCCGTCGCGGGGGGGCTACAATGAGCAGTTCTTC. Translation gives CSYPSRGGYNEQFF.

This clone was counted between two and nine times. The chain carries TRBV29-1 and TRBJ1-2; tentative D call: TRBD1 (5 bases). This CDR3 is built from 14 residues. Germline values: CDR1 SQVTM, CDR2 ANQGSEA. The V end was cut by 4 bases, the J end by 7 bases, with 19 bases between. CDR3 sequence (DNA): TGCAGCGTTGTCTCCGACAATAGAAGGGGTGGCTACACCTTC. Translated: CSVVSDNRRGGYTF.

This clone was counted between two and nine times. The chain links TRBV7-2 to TRBJ2-3; unclear D gene. CDR3 size: 12 residues. V lost 0 bases, J lost 8 bases, and 6 bases lay in between. CDR1 and CDR2 (germline): SGHTA, FQGNSA. In nucleotides, the CDR3 is TGTGCCAGCAGCTTAGCTCAGAGTACGCAGTATTTT. Its protein product is CASSLAQSTQYF.

The chain employs TRBV30 and TRBJ1-2, with 9 bases matching TRBD1. CDR3 size: 16 residues. Germline V gene lookup returns CDR1 GTSNPN and CDR2 SVGIG (reference sequence). The junction had 10 bases not matched to a gene; V was cut back by 0 bases and J by 5 bases. As DNA, the CDR3 is TGTGCCTGGAGTGTACTAGGACAGGGGACGAATTATGGCTACACCTTC. This encodes CAWSVLGQGTNYGYTF.